Each of the 20 T cell receptor beta chains below was sequenced from the same sample in a study of T cell responses to AZD1222 COVID-19 vaccine. Some clones are missing from TCRdb's copy, which holds only in-frame ones; the method was immunoSEQ multiplex PCR. Among 110,000 to 150,000 clones, about nine tenths were seen once, and the ten largest hold less than 3.5%. Material: peripheral blood, obtained 28 days after the second AZD1222 dose. The origin of the receptors is an adult who received the AZD1222 COVID-19 vaccine.

The table lists this clone with a count of one. The CDR3 DNA reads as TGTGCCAGCAGGCAGAACACTGAAGCTTTCTTT. This codes for CASRQNTEAFF. V and J are TRBV2 and TRBJ1-1; D is unresolved. The V end was cut by 6 bases, the J end by 1 base, with 3 bases between. This CDR3 has 11 residues. The germline V gene encodes CDR1 SNHLY and CDR2 FYNNEI.

The chain has TRBV29-1 and TRBJ2-1; 7 bases match TRBD1. The germline V gene encodes CDR1 SQVTM and CDR2 ANQGSEA. With V trimmed by 4 bases and J by 9 bases, 15 bases remained unmatched. The CDR3 length is 15 residues. For the CDR3, the DNA is TGCAGCGTTGGCCCGGGACAGATTATAGTTGGTGAGCAGTTCTTC. Its protein product is CSVGPGQIIVGEQFF.

The J gene is TRBJ2-3, the V gene TRBV5-6; 7 bases align to TRBD2. CDR1 is SGHDT, CDR2 YYEEEE, per germline. The CDR3 totals 18 residues. Losses at the gene ends were 0 bases for V and 13 bases for J; bases not matched to a gene: 23. CDR3 coding DNA: TGTGCCAGCAGCTTGGTTTCCCTGTGGGCCAGCGGGAAACCTAGTGAGTATTTT. As protein: CASSLVSLWASGKPSEYF.

This clone was recorded only once. The chain couples TRBV7-3 to TRBJ2-2; 9 nucleotides line up with TRBD1. Germline V lookup: CDR1 SGHTA, CDR2 FQGTGA. V was pared by 0 bases and J by 3 bases, with 5 bases of the junction left unmatched. The CDR3 runs to 17 residues. The CDR3 bases are TGTGCCAGCAGCTTAACGCGGGGACAGGGAGACACCGGGGAGCTGTTTTTT. It encodes CASSLTRGQGDTGELFF.

The gene calls are TRBV9 and TRBJ2-1; 8 nucleotides line up with TRBD2. The junction had 9 bases not matched to a gene; V was cut back by 3 bases and J by 4 bases. Germline V lookup: CDR1 SGDLS, CDR2 YYNGEE. There are 16 residues in the CDR3. CDR3 region: CASSDSSAGEYNEQFF. Written as DNA, the CDR3 is TGTGCCAGCAGCGACAGCTCAGCGGGAGAGTACAATGAGCAGTTCTTC. Using reference TRBV9 and TRBJ2-1 for the parts outside the CDR3, the full variable domain is DSGVTQTPKHLITATGQRVTLRCSPRSGDLSVYWYQQSLDQGLQFLIQYYNGEERAKGNILERFSAQQFPDLHSELNLSSLELGDSALYFCASSDSSAGEYNEQFFGPGTRLTVL.

V is TRBV10-1 and J is TRBJ1-5; 10 bases are shared with TRBD1. The CDR3 covers 18 residues. V lost 0 bases and J lost 3; bases outside the gene matches: 8. Germline CDR1 WNHNN, CDR2 SYGVQD (reference sequence). This CDR3 reads CASSESGTGAFANQPQHF. CDR3 bases: TGCGCCAGCAGTGAGTCTGGGACAGGGGCTTTTGCCAATCAGCCCCAGCATTTT.

This clone was counted once. The chain combines TRBV7-9 with TRBJ2-7, with no clear D. Germline CDR1 reads SEHNR; CDR2 reads FQNEAQ (reference sequence). Trimming took 1 base from V and 3 from J, leaving 7 bases between them. This CDR3 is 13 amino acids long. CDR3 sequence (DNA): TGTGCCAGCAGCTTAGGCCGAAACTACGAGCAGTACTTC. This codes for CASSLGRNYEQYF. Full variable domain (missing parts from reference TRBV7-9 and TRBJ2-7): DTGVSQNPRHKITKRGQNVTFRCDPISEHNRLYWYRQTLGQGPEFLTYFQNEAQLEKSRLLSDRFSAERPKGSFSTLEIQRTEQGDSAMYLCASSLGRNYEQYFGPGTRLTVT.

This chain joins TRBV27 and TRBJ2-7, with 11 nucleotides matching TRBD1. This CDR3 comprises 14 residues. With 4 bases clipped from V and 3 bases from J, the junction kept 2 bases outside the gene matches. In germline, CDR1 is MNHEY, CDR2 SMNVEV (reference sequence). CDR3 residues: CASSYGTGGYEQYF. DNA of the CDR3: TGTGCCAGCAGTTACGGGACAGGGGGCTACGAGCAGTACTTC.

The rearrangement uses TRBV28 and TRBJ2-5; D may be TRBD2 (6 bases). The germline gives CDR1 MDHEN, CDR2 SYDVKM. V was trimmed by 7 bases and J by 5 bases, leaving 17 bases between them. This CDR3 is 14 amino acids long. Written as DNA, the CDR3 is TGTGCCAGCAATCTCGCGGGAAGGGGTGAGACCCAGTACTTC. Encoded protein: CASNLAGRGETQYF.

The chain links TRBV2 to TRBJ2-2; D gene ambiguous. This CDR3 is 16 amino acids long. Germline V gene data show CDR1 as SNHLY and CDR2 as FYNNEI. The V end was cut by 5 bases, the J end by 0 bases, with 13 bases between. CDR3 in DNA: TGTGCCAGCAGTTCGGAACTACTTTCGAACACCGGGGAGCTGTTTTTT. Amino acid sequence: CASSSELLSNTGELFF.

The chain has TRBV7-9 and TRBJ2-7; 10 positions match TRBD1. V dropped 8 bases and J dropped 11; count of bases not matched to a gene: 18. Germline V lookup: CDR1 SEHNR, CDR2 FQNEAQ (reference sequence). The CDR3 has 15 residues. The CDR3 nucleotides read TGTGCCAGCGGGGGGGACAGGGGAAATGTTAGGAGGAAGTACTTC. Translated, it gives CASGGDRGNVRRKYF.

This chain links TRBV5-4 with TRBJ2-3; 11 positions match TRBD2. Germline values: CDR1 SGHNT, CDR2 YYREEE (reference sequence). The ends lost 4 bases at V and 5 bases at J; junction bases unmatched: 12. CDR3 size: 17 residues. In DNA, the CDR3 is TGTGCCAGCAGCCCCCTGTTACTAGCGGGAGTGCAAGATACGCAGTATTTT. Translating gives CASSPLLLAGVQDTQYF.

The J gene is TRBJ2-7, the V gene TRBV18; tentatively, D is TRBD1 (5 bases). Germline CDR1 and CDR2: KGHSH and LQKENI. The CDR3 extends over 17 amino acids. V lost 1 base to trimming and J lost 6 bases, with 22 bases between them. This chain's CDR3 is CASSPLMGGETAVEQYF. CDR3 sequence (DNA): TGTGCCAGCTCACCACTCATGGGCGGCGAGACAGCCGTCGAGCAGTACTTC.

The chain carries TRBV7-9 and TRBJ2-7; TRBD2 matches 11 bases. Per the germline V gene, CDR1 is SEHNR and CDR2 is FQNEAQ (reference sequence). With V trimmed by 5 bases and J by 12 bases, 9 bases remained unmatched. The CDR3 is made up of 13 amino acids. The CDR3 DNA sequence: TGTGCCAGCAGCGTTAGGGGACTAGCGGAGACGTACTTC. Translation: CASSVRGLAETYF.

This chain connects TRBV7-2 to TRBJ2-1; 9 nucleotides line up with TRBD2. CDR1 and CDR2 (germline): SGHTA, FQGNSA. The CDR3 spans 16 residues. V was clipped by 6 bases and J by 0 bases; unmatched bases: 6. In DNA, the CDR3 is TGTGCCAGCAGTGGTAGCGGGAGTCCCTCCTACAATGAGCAGTTCTTC. This translates into CASSGSGSPSYNEQFF.

The CDR3 protein is CASSLRGPGTF. The CDR3 nucleotides read TGTGCCAGCAGTTTAAGGGGGCCTGGCACCTTC. V and J are TRBV12-3 or TRBV12-4 and TRBJ1-2, with 7 nucleotides matching TRBD1. The V gene end was trimmed by 2 bases and the J gene end by 13 bases; junction bases not matched to a gene: 4. This CDR3 has 11 amino acids.

The chain carries TRBV3-1 (or the pseudogene TRBV3-2) and TRBJ1-2; D is undetermined. Between the trimmed V and J ends, which lost 0 bases and 8 bases, there was a span of 10 bases. CDR1 is LGHDT, CDR2 YNNKEL, per germline (reference sequence). The CDR3 runs to 13 residues. As DNA, the CDR3 is TGTGCCAGCAGCCAAGACGGGTTCGGAGGCTACACCTTC. It yields the protein CASSQDGFGGYTF.

The chain has TRBV14 and TRBJ2-1; TRBD2 matches at 9 bases. This CDR3 spans 17 amino acids. Trimming took 0 bases from V and 2 from J; bases not matched to a gene: 5. Germline lookup yields CDR1 SGHDN and CDR2 FVKESK. The CDR3: CASSQDRASGTYNEQFF. In DNA, the CDR3 is TGTGCCAGCAGCCAAGATAGGGCTAGCGGGACCTACAATGAGCAGTTCTTC.

CDR3 sequence (DNA): TGTGCCAGCAGTGTCCGAGCGCCCTCACTCTATGGCTACACCTTC. Translated: CASSVRAPSLYGYTF. The chain combines TRBV28 with TRBJ1-2; D not resolved. CDR3 length: 15 residues. The ends were cut back, 5 bases at V and 4 bases at J, with 17 bases in the middle. Germline-derived CDR1 and CDR2 are MDHEN and SYDVKM.

This clone was picked up a small number of times. It is unclear where the CDR3 begins or ends on the DNA, so no DNA is shown, and the CDR3 is as TCRdb lists it. The chain is built from TRBV21-1 and TRBJ1-2. TRBV21-1 is flagged as a pseudogene. The CDR3 region is 14 residues in length, termini included. The CDR3 region is CASSKAFFGYGYTF.